The T cell receptor beta chain described here comes from a study of OX40 agonist ivuxolimab in advanced cancers. This clone was observed a handful of times. TCRdb's copy holds only in-frame clones and misses some; the assay was immunoSEQ multiplex PCR. Of around 70,000 clones listed, more than 65% were seen once; the top ten hold roughly 1.2%. The receptor's source is an adult with an advanced solid tumor such as melanoma, head and neck, liver or kidney cancer. Sequencing used CD4+ or CD8+ T cells sorted from blood, obtained in a trial of the OX40 agonist ivuxolimab.

CDR3 amino acids: CASSRVGQGSFYEQYF. Here the CDR3 DNA reads TGCGCCAGCAGTAGAGTGGGGCAGGGGAGTTTCTACGAGCAGTACTTC. The chain links TRBV5-1 to TRBJ2-7; possibly TRBD1 for D (6 bases). V was shortened by 5 bases and J by 3 bases, with 21 bases between the two germline ends. The CDR3 runs to 16 residues. Looked up from germline, CDR1 is SGHRS and CDR2 is YFSETQ.